Following are 10 T cell receptor beta chains from one sample sequenced in a study of blood T cell repertoires in COVID-19. Measured with immunoSEQ multiplex PCR; TCRdb has only the in-frame clones, and not every one. The sample carries approximately 220,000 clones, roughly 91% recorded once. The sequenced sample was PBMCs or T cells enriched from blood (not recorded which). These receptors all stem from a woman aged 30 to 39 with acute COVID-19.

The chain uses TRBV5-1 and TRBJ2-3; TRBD1 aligns across 8 bases. V lost 2 bases, J lost 0 bases, and 11 bases stayed unmatched. The CDR3 contains 18 residues. Germline CDR1 is SGHRS and CDR2 is YFSETQ. The CDR3 loop is CASSFPIPGGPSTDTQYF. CDR3 nucleotide sequence: TGCGCCAGCAGCTTCCCAATCCCAGGGGGCCCTAGCACAGATACGCAGTATTTT.

The J gene is TRBJ1-1, the V gene TRBV6-6; the D gene is possibly TRBD1 (5 bases). Germline-derived CDR1 and CDR2 are MNHNY and SVGAGI (reference sequence). The CDR3 covers 14 residues. V lost 4 bases and J 1 base, leaving 10 bases between the germline ends. DNA of the CDR3: TGTGCCAGCAGTTCCAGGGTAGGGAACACTGAAGCTTTCTTT. As protein: CASSSRVGNTEAFF.

The chain recombines TRBV16 with TRBJ1-1; 8 bases are shared with TRBD1. In germline, CDR1 is KGHSY, CDR2 FQNENV. The CDR3 runs 16 residues. V was clipped by 6 bases and J by 2 bases; unmatched bases: 11. CDR3 sequence: CASRRRRTGPNTEAFF. DNA for the CDR3: TGTGCCAGCAGACGCAGAAGGACAGGGCCTAACACTGAAGCTTTCTTT.

Comment on this clone: In the same sample, other DNA sequences code for this CDR3. The gene calls are TRBV5-1 and TRBJ1-1; no definite D call. CDR1 SGHRS and CDR2 YFSETQ come from the germline V gene. Trimming left V 2 bases short and J 2 bases short, with 10 bases between. The CDR3 is 14 residues long. CDR3 bases: TGCGCCAGCAGCTTAGGCGGTGGAAACACTGAAGCTTTCTTT. This codes for CASSLGGGNTEAFF.

The DNA of the CDR3 is TGTGCCAGCAGCTTACTCGAGGGGGCAAGCACTGAAGCTTTCTTT. This gives the protein CASSLLEGASTEAFF. The chain has TRBV13 and TRBJ1-1; 7 bases agree with TRBD1. The germline gives CDR1 PRHDT, CDR2 FYEKMQ (reference sequence). The CDR3 contains 15 residues. Trimming removed 2 bases from V and 4 bases from J; junction bases left unmatched: 7.

V usage is TRBV30 and J usage is TRBJ1-3; D is perhaps TRBD1 (5 bases). CDR1 is GTSNPN and CDR2 is SVGIG in the germline V gene (reference sequence). V shed 4 bases and J shed 1 base, with 11 bases lying between them. CDR3 length: 14 amino acids. The CDR3 is CAWKEGASGNTIYF. The DNA for the CDR3 is TGTGCCTGGAAAGAAGGGGCTTCTGGAAACACCATATATTTT.

The rearrangement links TRBV28 to TRBJ2-7; D ambiguous. The V end lost 7 bases, the J end lost 2 bases, and 12 bases lay between the germline ends. CDR1 MDHEN and CDR2 SYDVKM come from the germline V gene. The CDR3 length is 13 residues. DNA of the CDR3: TGTGCCAGCACCTTAGCCCAAACCTACGAGCAGTACTTC. It translates to CASTLAQTYEQYF.

The V call is TRBV7-8, the J call TRBJ1-5, with 7 bases fitting TRBD1. In germline, CDR1 is SGHVS, CDR2 FQNEAQ. There are 18 residues in the CDR3. V was pared by 5 bases and J by 1 base, with 14 bases of the junction left unmatched. CDR3 DNA sequence: TGTGCCAGCAGCCCCGGAGGGGGCGCGGTTCACAGCAATCAGCCCCAGCATTTT. Protein product: CASSPGGGAVHSNQPQHF.

V and J are TRBV4-3 and TRBJ2-3; weak D call: TRBD2 (5 bases). Germline V gene sequence: CDR1 LGHNA, CDR2 YSLEER. Trimming pared 0 bases from V and 1 base from J, leaving 11 bases between. The CDR3 loop spans 16 amino acids. The CDR3 coding sequence is TGCGCCAGCAGCCAAGACGCGAGGGATGGCACAGATACGCAGTATTTT. Translation gives CASSQDARDGTDTQYF.

This chain connects TRBV27 to TRBJ2-1; perhaps TRBD1 as D (6 bases). The length of the CDR3 is 13 residues. Trimming cost V 6 bases and J 3 bases, with 9 bases left between them. The germline gives CDR1 MNHEY, CDR2 SMNVEV (reference sequence). The CDR3 nucleotides are TGTGCCAGCAGCCGGGACATCTACAATGAGCAGTTCTTC. Translated: CASSRDIYNEQFF.